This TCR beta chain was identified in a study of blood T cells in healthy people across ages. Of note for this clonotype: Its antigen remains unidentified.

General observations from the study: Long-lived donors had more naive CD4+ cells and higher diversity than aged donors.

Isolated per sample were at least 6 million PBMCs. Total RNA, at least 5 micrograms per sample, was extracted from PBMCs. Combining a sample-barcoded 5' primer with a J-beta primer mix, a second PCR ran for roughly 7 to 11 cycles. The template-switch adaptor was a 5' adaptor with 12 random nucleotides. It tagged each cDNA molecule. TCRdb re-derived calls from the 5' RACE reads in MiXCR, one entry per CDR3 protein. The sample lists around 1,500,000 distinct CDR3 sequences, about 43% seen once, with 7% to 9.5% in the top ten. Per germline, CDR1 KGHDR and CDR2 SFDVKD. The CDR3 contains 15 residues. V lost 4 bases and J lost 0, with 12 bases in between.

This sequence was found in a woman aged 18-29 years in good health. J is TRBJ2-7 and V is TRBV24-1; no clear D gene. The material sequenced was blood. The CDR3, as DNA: TGTGCCACCAGTGACCAACGGCAAGGCTCCTACGAGCAGTACTTC. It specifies CATSDQRQGSYEQYF.